A single sample gave rise to the 16 T cell receptor beta chains below, sequenced in a study of beta chain features in type 1 diabetes. The entirety of the isolated RNA underwent reverse transcription, so expressed TCRB transcripts were sequenced. Assay: immunoSEQ multiplex PCR; the TCRdb copy retains only in-frame clones and omits some. The sample consists of 140,000 to 150,000 clones, about 44% of them appearing once. The specimen was Tregs from blood. These receptors were taken from a man younger than 35 in good health.

This clone was observed a handful of times. The gene calls are TRBV7-2 and TRBJ1-1, with 7 positions matching TRBD1. V shed 2 bases, J shed 0 bases, and the junction held 9 bases outside the gene matches. The CDR3 has 17 residues. From germline, CDR1 is SGHTA and CDR2 FQGNSA. CDR3 sequence reads: CASSLHPQGFVNTEAFF. CDR3 in DNA: TGTGCCAGCAGCTTACATCCACAGGGGTTCGTGAACACTGAAGCTTTCTTT.

This chain uses TRBV5-1 with TRBJ2-3; tentative D call: TRBD1 (5 bases). Trimming removed 1 base at V and 2 bases at J, with 23 bases between. The length of the CDR3 is 19 residues. Germline CDR1 is SGHRS and CDR2 is YFSETQ. The CDR3 region is CASSLRRGLVRGSTDTQYF. The CDR3 DNA follows: TGCGCCAGCAGCTTGCGTAGGGGCCTAGTAAGGGGATCCACAGATACGCAGTATTTT.

This clone was counted between two and nine times. The V gene is TRBV7-3, the J gene TRBJ2-2; 7 nucleotides match TRBD2. The CDR3 contains 14 residues. V shed 5 bases and J 4 bases; nucleotides not matched to a gene: 4. Germline lookup yields CDR1 SGHTA and CDR2 FQGTGA. The CDR3 nucleotides are TGTGCCAGCAGCCCTACGGGGGGCACCGGGGAGCTGTTTTTT. This translates into CASSPTGGTGELFF.

The V and J genes are TRBV19 and TRBJ1-6, with a weak D call TRBD1 (5 bases). Between the trimmed V and J ends, which lost 11 bases and 6 bases, there was a span of 23 bases. Germline CDR1 LNHDA, CDR2 SQIVND (reference sequence). The CDR3 runs to 16 residues. CDR3 region: CASQSGTGALNSPLHF. CDR3 nucleotide sequence: TGTGCCTCCCAATCAGGGACTGGGGCACTTAATTCACCCCTCCACTTT.

This clone was counted a single time. The rearrangement links TRBV2 to TRBJ1-1; D gene unclear. The CDR3 contains 14 residues. Germline CDR1 SNHLY, CDR2 FYNNEI. Trimming removed 4 bases from V and 1 base from J, with 10 bases in between. The CDR3 DNA follows: TGTGCCAGCAGTGTGCGCCAGCGGAACACTGAAGCTTTCTTT. Protein product: CASSVRQRNTEAFF.

This clone was observed a handful of times. V usage is TRBV5-4 and J usage is TRBJ2-7; the D is unclear. Trimming removed 0 bases at V and 10 bases at J, with 11 bases between. The CDR3 totals 12 residues. CDR1 and CDR2 (germline): SGHNT, YYREEE (reference sequence). The CDR3 spells CASSLAGSRQYF. The CDR3 region has the DNA TGTGCCAGCAGCTTGGCGGGTAGCCGTCAGTACTTC. The whole variable domain, filled in from reference TRBV5-4 and TRBJ2-7, reads ETGVTQSPTHLIKTRGQQVTLRCSSQSGHNTVSWYQQALGQGPQFIFQYYREEENGRGNFPPRFSGLQFPNYSSELNVNALELDDSALYLCASSLAGSRQYFGPGTRLTVT.

V gene TRBV6-1 combines with J gene TRBJ2-1; tentatively, D is TRBD1 (6 bases). Trimming left V 5 bases short and J 2 bases short, with 7 bases between. The CDR3 length is 13 residues. Germline CDR1 reads MNHNS; CDR2 reads SASEGT. The CDR3 loop reads CASSPGAYNEQFF. The CDR3, as DNA: TGTGCCAGCAGTCCAGGGGCCTACAATGAGCAGTTCTTC.

This chain connects TRBV7-9 to TRBJ2-7; D ambiguous. This CDR3 comprises 16 residues. With 0 bases removed from V and 0 bases from J, the gap between germline ends came to 12 bases. The germline V gene encodes CDR1 SEHNR and CDR2 FQNEAQ (reference sequence). The CDR3 spells CASSLAQRYLSYEQYF. The CDR3 DNA follows: TGTGCCAGCAGCTTAGCGCAACGGTATCTCTCCTACGAGCAGTACTTC.

J is TRBJ1-1 and V is TRBV4-3, with 8 bases that match TRBD1. The germline CDR1 and CDR2 sequences are LGHNA and YSLEER. V lost 3 bases and J lost 2; bases outside the gene matches: 8. CDR3 size: 16 residues. CDR3 amino acids: CASSQFPTGDNTEAFF. The CDR3 DNA sequence: TGCGCCAGCAGCCAGTTCCCGACAGGGGACAACACTGAAGCTTTCTTT.

This clone turned up a few times. The J gene is TRBJ2-2, the V gene TRBV5-1; TRBD2 might be the D (6 bases). V lost 0 bases and J lost 4, with 13 bases in between. Germline V gives CDR1 SGHRS, CDR2 YFSETQ. The CDR3 runs to 16 residues. The CDR3 spells CASSLGVSGGTGELFF. CDR3 nucleotides: TGCGCCAGCAGCTTGGGTGTTAGCGGAGGCACCGGGGAGCTGTTTTTT.

The chain links TRBV4-3 to TRBJ1-2; no firm D call. Looked up from germline, CDR1 is LGHNA and CDR2 is YSLEER. V was trimmed by 4 bases and J by 2 bases, leaving 11 bases between them. The CDR3 length is 14 residues. This chain's CDR3 is CASSRLTENYGYTF. In DNA, the CDR3 is TGCGCCAGCAGCCGATTGACGGAGAACTATGGCTACACCTTC.

V is TRBV5-1 and J is TRBJ2-7; D is perhaps TRBD2 (5 bases). Germline CDR1 and CDR2: SGHRS and YFSETQ. Deletions cut 4 bases from V and 2 bases from J, with 16 bases between. The CDR3 sequence is 15 residues long. The CDR3 bases are TGCGCCAGCAGCGCAATTGAGGGTTCCCCCTACGAGCAGTACTTC. Translated: CASSAIEGSPYEQYF.

V and J are TRBV30 and TRBJ2-1, with TRBD1 matching over 7 bases. With V trimmed by 0 bases and J by 3 bases, 5 bases remained unmatched. The CDR3 is made up of 15 amino acids. CDR1 is GTSNPN, CDR2 SVGIG, per germline (reference sequence). CDR3 sequence reads: CAWSVTGARYNEQFF. The CDR3 DNA reads as TGTGCCTGGAGTGTCACAGGGGCGCGCTACAATGAGCAGTTCTTC. The entire variable domain, with the rest obtained from reference TRBV30 and TRBJ2-1, is as follows: SQTIHQWPATLVQPVGSPLSLECTVEGTSNPNLYWYRQAAGRGLQLLFYSVGIGQISSEVPQNLSASRPQDRQFILSSKKLLLSDSGFYLCAWSVTGARYNEQFFGPGTRLTVL.

The CDR3 DNA reads as TGCAGCGTTGAAGGAGGACAGTACTATGGCTACACCTTC. This gives the protein CSVEGGQYYGYTF. V and J are TRBV29-1 and TRBJ1-2; TRBD1 is a possible D gene (6 bases). V shed 1 base and J shed 3 bases, with 9 bases lying between them. The germline V gene encodes CDR1 SQVTM and CDR2 ANQGSEA. The CDR3 totals 13 residues.

This chain connects TRBV15 to TRBJ1-2; maybe TRBD1 (6 bases). Germline V gene lookup returns CDR1 LNHNV and CDR2 YYDKDF (reference sequence). V lost 5 bases to trimming and J lost 4 bases, with 11 bases between them. CDR3 length: 13 residues. CDR3 amino acids: CATSLAQGYGYTF. Written as DNA, the CDR3 is TGTGCCACCAGCCTAGCACAGGGCTATGGCTACACCTTC.

The V gene is TRBV5-1, the J gene TRBJ1-6, with TRBD1 identical over 7 bases. The V gene end was trimmed by 0 bases and the J gene end by 5 bases; junction bases not matched to a gene: 2. The CDR3 is made up of 15 amino acids. Germline V gene lookup returns CDR1 SGHRS and CDR2 YFSETQ. CDR3 in DNA: TGCGCCAGCAGCTTGGGACAGGGTAATAATTCACCCCTCCACTTT. Protein product: CASSLGQGNNSPLHF. Variable domain in full (rest from reference TRBV5-1 and TRBJ1-6): KAGVTQTPRYLIKTRGQQVTLSCSPISGHRSVSWYQQTPGQGLQFLFEYFSETQRNKGNFPGRFSGRQFSNSRSEMNVSTLELGDSALYLCASSLGQGNNSPLHFGNGTRLTVT.